The clone carrying this T cell receptor (beta chain) was seen many times. The sample belongs to a study of T-cell reconstitution after alpha-beta-depleted transplantation in children. The TCRbeta library was prepared with unique molecular identifiers. TCRdb processed the PCR reads anew with MiXCR; each CDR3 protein has one entry. The repertoire holds some 70,000 distinct CDR3 sequences, with about 7% as singletons. This CDR3 comprises 15 residues. V lost 1 base and J lost 8; bases outside the gene matches: 4. The germline CDR1 and CDR2 sequences are PRHDT and FYEKMQ (reference sequence). The TCR comes from a human donor who donated a stem cell graft to a child with acute lymphoblastic leukemia. The V and J genes are TRBV13 and TRBJ1-4, with 10 bases matching TRBD1. The sample in question was PBMCs from the stem cell graft donor, obtained from the stem cell graft. The CDR3 loop reads CASSLARDRGEKLFF. The CDR3 DNA sequence: TGTGCCAGCAGCTTAGCCCGGGACAGGGGCGAAAAACTGTTTTTT.